Below, 20 T cell receptor beta chains from the same sample are listed, as sequenced in a study of a mutant IDH1 vaccine in newly diagnosed glioma. Their target antigens are unknown. TCRdb's copy holds only in-frame clones and misses some; the assay was immunoSEQ multiplex PCR. The sample gives tens of thousands of clones, 80% of which show up once; approximately 6.1% is in the top ten. The time point was: week 11, during vaccination. Vaccine doses each comprised 300 ug of mutant IDH1 20-mer peptide, with topical imiquimod. The sequencing used PBMCs, collected from a glioma patient whose treatment included an IDH1 peptide vaccine. These receptors were taken from a man over 45 with glioma.

The CDR3 DNA sequence: TGCGCCAGCAGCCCCTCAGGGATAATGAACACTGAAGCTTTCTTT. It translates to CASSPSGIMNTEAFF. The chain carries TRBV4-1 and TRBJ1-1, with D perhaps TRBD1 (5 bases). The V gene's germline CDR1 is MGHRA and CDR2 YSYEKL. V dropped 4 bases and J dropped 0 bases, with 12 bases sitting between them. The CDR3 has 15 amino acids.

This clone has only a few counts. The rearrangement links TRBV2 to TRBJ1-5, with TRBD1 as a possible D gene (5 bases). Trimming removed 0 bases from V and 1 base from J, with 10 bases in between. CDR1 is SNHLY, CDR2 FYNNEI, per germline. The CDR3 consists of 16 residues. For the CDR3, the DNA is TGTGCCAGCAGTGAAGCACCGGGGACCAGCAATCAGCCCCAGCATTTT. This translates into CASSEAPGTSNQPQHF. Based on the CDR3 plus reference TRBV2 and TRBJ1-5, the full variable domain is EPEVTQTPSHQVTQMGQEVILRCVPISNHLYFYWYRQILGQKVEFLVSFYNNEISEKSEIFDDQFSVERPDGSNFTLKIRSTKLEDSAMYFCASSEAPGTSNQPQHFGDGTRLSIL.

The chain recombines TRBV5-1 with TRBJ2-1; 9 nucleotides agree with TRBD2. Germline V CDR1 and CDR2: SGHRS, YFSETQ. CDR3 size: 16 residues. The V gene end was trimmed by 0 bases and the J gene end by 4 bases; junction bases not matched to a gene: 5. For the CDR3, the DNA is TGCGCCAGCAGCTTGGCGCTAGCGGGGTCTTACAATGAGCAGTTCTTC. Protein product: CASSLALAGSYNEQFF.

By sample fraction, this clone is medium-sized. The V call is TRBV4-2, the J call TRBJ2-5; 13 bases are a match to TRBD2. The trim removed 4 bases at V and 5 bases at J, leaving 7 bases unmatched. CDR1 and CDR2 from the germline V gene are LGHNA and YNFKEQ. The CDR3 is 16 residues long. In DNA form, the CDR3 reads TGTGCCAGCAGCCCCGACCGGACTAGCGGGAGCGAGACCCAGTACTTC. Translation: CASSPDRTSGSETQYF.

The chain has TRBV27 and TRBJ2-3; a possible D gene is TRBD2 (6 bases). Germline values: CDR1 MNHEY, CDR2 SMNVEV (reference sequence). The CDR3 is made up of 14 amino acids. Trimming took off 5 bases at V and 4 bases at J, with 13 bases between the two ends. The CDR3 DNA follows: TGTGCCAGCAGTAAACTAGGGGAGGCAGATACGCAGTATTTT. Encoded protein: CASSKLGEADTQYF.

The chain combines TRBV5-1 with TRBJ2-2; D may be TRBD1 (5 bases). The CDR3 spans 17 residues. Germline assignment: CDR1 SGHRS and CDR2 YFSETQ. The V gene lost 0 bases and the J gene lost 6 bases, with 18 bases spanning the gap. The CDR3 loop reads CASSLEGVEVIPGELFF. As DNA, the CDR3 is TGCGCCAGCAGCTTGGAAGGGGTCGAGGTTATTCCCGGGGAGCTGTTTTTT.

The chain recombines TRBV7-2 with TRBJ2-7; D gene uncertain. Trimming shortened V by 3 bases and J by 2 bases, and 11 bases separated the two germline ends. This CDR3 spans 14 amino acids. Per the germline V gene, CDR1 is SGHTA and CDR2 is FQGNSA. The CDR3 nucleotides are TGTGCCAGCAGCTTTCCCGGAAACACCTACGAGCAGTACTTC. Protein product: CASSFPGNTYEQYF.

This clone has a single count. The chain has TRBV30 and TRBJ2-2, with 7 bases fitting TRBD1. Germline values: CDR1 GTSNPN, CDR2 SVGIG (reference sequence). This CDR3 spans 13 amino acids. Losses at the gene ends were 8 bases for V and 1 base for J; bases not matched to a gene: 4. The CDR3 coding sequence is TGTGCCAGGGACAGCCTGAACACCGGGGAGCTGTTTTTT. This sequence encodes CARDSLNTGELFF.

V and J are TRBV4-1 and TRBJ1-5; perhaps TRBD1 as D (6 bases). The V end was cut by 1 base, the J end by 3 bases, with 16 bases between. Germline V gene lookup returns CDR1 MGHRA and CDR2 YSYEKL. The CDR3 is made up of 17 amino acids. In DNA form, the CDR3 reads TGCGCCAGCAGCCAAGTCGGAGGGGGGGGCCCCAATCAGCCCCAGCATTTT. Its translation: CASSQVGGGGPNQPQHF.

The J gene is TRBJ1-4, the V gene TRBV4-3; D remains ambiguous. The germline V gene has CDR1 LGHNA and CDR2 YSLEER. V lost 1 base and J lost 1, with 13 bases in between. This CDR3 is built from 17 residues. CDR3 residues: CASSQALRSGTNEKLFF. DNA for the CDR3: TGCGCCAGCAGCCAAGCTTTGAGATCGGGAACTAATGAAAAACTGTTTTTT.

This rearrangement joins TRBV15 to TRBJ2-7, with D unresolved. V was cut by 0 bases and J by 3 bases, with 6 bases left in between. The CDR3 loop spans 13 amino acids. Germline V gene sequence: CDR1 LNHNV, CDR2 YYDKDF (reference sequence). The CDR3 sequence is CATSREGYYEQYF. Written as DNA, the CDR3 is TGTGCCACCAGCAGAGAGGGATACTACGAGCAGTACTTC. Using reference TRBV15 and TRBJ2-7 for the parts outside the CDR3, the full variable domain is DAMVIQNPRYQVTQFGKPVTLSCSQTLNHNVMYWYQQKSSQAPKLLFHYYDKDFNNEADTPDNFQSRRPNTSFCFLDIRSPGLGDTAMYLCATSREGYYEQYFGPGTRLTVT.

The chain couples TRBV2 to TRBJ2-5, with a tentative D call TRBD1 (7 bases). CDR1 and CDR2 (germline): SNHLY, FYNNEI. Trimming removed 7 bases at V and 2 bases at J, with 17 bases between. The CDR3 loop spans 15 amino acids. CDR3 residues: CASILSTGTQETQYF. The CDR3 DNA is TGTGCCAGCATATTATCGACAGGGACTCAAGAGACCCAGTACTTC.

This clone came up a few times. This chain uses TRBV30 with TRBJ1-1; 9 positions agree with TRBD1. The V segment lost 3 bases and the J segment 1 base; nucleotides outside the gene matches: 9. Germline assignment: CDR1 GTSNPN and CDR2 SVGIG (reference sequence). CDR3 size: 16 residues. CDR3 coding DNA: TGTGCCTGGAGACGTAATGACAGGGGGGGGAACACTGAAGCTTTCTTT. Translation gives CAWRRNDRGGNTEAFF.

The chain uses TRBV9 and TRBJ1-2, with D possibly being TRBD1 (5 bases). The CDR3 length is 14 residues. Germline CDR1 reads SGDLS; CDR2 reads YYNGEE. V lost 4 bases, J lost 7 bases, and 17 bases lay in between. CDR3 protein: CASSSRRGDGGYTF. The CDR3 DNA is TGTGCCAGCAGCTCGAGGAGGGGTGACGGTGGCTACACCTTC.

The rearrangement links TRBV6-1 to TRBJ1-5, with 9 bases lining up with TRBD1. The germline gives CDR1 MNHNS, CDR2 SASEGT. The J segment lost 9 bases and the V segment lost 6 bases, leaving 6 bases of the junction unmatched. The CDR3 has 13 residues. The DNA for the CDR3 is TGTGCCAGCAGGCGGGACAGGGAGACGCCCCAGCATTTT. Translating gives CASRRDRETPQHF.

This chain uses TRBV7-2 with TRBJ2-7, with D possibly being TRBD1 (6 bases). The CDR3 totals 15 residues. V shed 2 bases and J shed 0 bases, with 11 bases lying between them. The germline V gene encodes CDR1 SGHTA and CDR2 FQGNSA. DNA of the CDR3: TGTGCCAGCAGCTTATCGGCAGGGGCCTCCTACGAGCAGTACTTC. Translating gives CASSLSAGASYEQYF.

This clone was counted a few times. The chain uses TRBV2 and TRBJ1-5; D unresolved. V dropped 6 bases and J dropped 1 base, with 7 bases sitting between them. Per the germline V gene, CDR1 is SNHLY and CDR2 is FYNNEI. The CDR3 is made up of 13 amino acids. CDR3 nucleotides: TGTGCCAGCAGGAGGTCGAGCAATCAGCCCCAGCATTTT. Its translation: CASRRSSNQPQHF.

This chain uses TRBV6-5 with TRBJ2-3, with D maybe TRBD2 (5 bases). This CDR3 has 13 amino acids. Germline assignment: CDR1 MNHEY and CDR2 SVGAGI. V lost 6 bases to trimming and J lost 2 bases, with 9 bases between them. CDR3 DNA: TGTGCCAGCAGGGAGGAGTCCACAGATACGCAGTATTTT. Translated: CASREESTDTQYF.

The rearrangement links TRBV7-3 to TRBJ1-1, with D possibly TRBD1 on 5 matching bases. Germline values: CDR1 SGHTA, CDR2 FQGTGA. This CDR3 has 15 residues. V gave up 0 bases and J gave up 1 base, with 9 bases separating them. The CDR3 protein is CASSLTGGPNTEAFF. The CDR3 nucleotides are TGTGCCAGCAGCTTAACGGGGGGACCGAACACTGAAGCTTTCTTT.

The chain combines TRBV5-1 with TRBJ1-1; D remains ambiguous. The germline gives CDR1 SGHRS, CDR2 YFSETQ. The V gene lost 1 base and the J gene lost 1 base, with 11 bases spanning the gap. There are 15 residues in the CDR3. The CDR3 reads CASSLSPARNTEAFF. The CDR3 DNA sequence: TGCGCCAGCAGCTTGTCACCGGCACGGAACACTGAAGCTTTCTTT. Supplemented by reference TRBV5-1 and TRBJ1-1, the full variable domain reads KAGVTQTPRYLIKTRGQQVTLSCSPISGHRSVSWYQQTPGQGLQFLFEYFSETQRNKGNFPGRFSGRQFSNSRSEMNVSTLELGDSALYLCASSLSPARNTEAFFGQGTRLTVV.